Following are 28 T cell receptor beta chains from one sample sequenced in a study of T cells after yellow fever vaccination. TCRdb processed the 5' RACE reads anew with MiXCR; each CDR3 protein has one entry. The table includes hundreds of thousands of distinct CDR3 sequences, approximately 13% detected once. Specimen: CD4+ T cells sorted from PBMCs, collected 15 days after the yellow fever booster vaccination. The receptors were sampled from a man younger than 30 who received the YFV17D yellow fever vaccine.

This clonotype was observed many times. This chain joins TRBV5-1 and TRBJ2-7; 7 bases map to TRBD1. After removal of 4 bases from V and 3 bases from J, the junction contained 7 bases not matched to a gene. This CDR3 has 14 residues. The V gene's germline CDR1 is SGHRS and CDR2 YFSETQ. CDR3 sequence reads: CASSPSGGVYEQYV. In DNA, the CDR3 is TGCGCCAGCAGCCCTTCAGGGGGTGTCTACGAGCAGTACGTC.

The V and J genes are TRBV3-1 and TRBJ2-7, with TRBD1 matching 7 bases. This CDR3 has 15 residues. Per germline, CDR1 LGHDT and CDR2 YNNKEL (reference sequence). V dropped 4 bases and J dropped 2; count of bases not matched to a gene: 8. In nucleotides, the CDR3 is TGTGCCAGCAGCCTCCGGGACAGCACCACCTACGAGCAGTACTTC. Protein: CASSLRDSTTYEQYF.

The J gene is TRBJ2-1, the V gene TRBV5-6; TRBD1 is a possible D gene (5 bases). The V gene's germline CDR1 is SGHDT and CDR2 YYEEEE. The V end lost 4 bases, the J end lost 8 bases, and 7 bases lay between the germline ends. This CDR3 has 11 residues. The CDR3 loop is CASSRGDEQFF. DNA for the CDR3: TGTGCCAGCAGCAGGGGCGATGAGCAGTTCTTC. Combining the CDR3 with reference TRBV5-6 and TRBJ2-1 gives the whole variable domain DAGVTQSPTHLIKTRGQQVTLRCSPKSGHDTVSWYQQALGQGPQFIFQYYEEEERQRGNFPDRFSGHQFPNYSSELNVNALLLGDSALYLCASSRGDEQFFGPGTRLTVL.

This clonotype showed up just a few times. The chain is built from TRBV20-1 and TRBJ2-5; D gene unclear. Germline V gives CDR1 DFQATT, CDR2 SNEGSKA (reference sequence). V was cut by 6 bases and J by 2 bases, with 13 bases left in between. The CDR3 is 13 residues long. The DNA of the CDR3 is TGCAGTGCCGCGGCAGCAGATCAAGAGACCCAGTACTTC. This translates into CSAAAADQETQYF.

The sample holds a few counts of this clonotype. This rearrangement joins TRBV28 to TRBJ2-3, with 9 bases aligning to TRBD2. The CDR3 is 15 amino acids. The germline V gene has CDR1 MDHEN and CDR2 SYDVKM. Trimming at V came to 6 bases and at J to 10 bases, leaving 14 bases not matched to a gene. The CDR3 DNA follows: TGTGCCAGCAGAGCGGGGGGCCGATCACATGTTGCGCAGTATTTT. It is translated as CASRAGGRSHVAQYF.

This clonotype was detected many times. The rearrangement joins TRBV7-6 to TRBJ2-1; D uncertain. The V and J ends lost 1 base and 0 bases respectively, with 7 bases between them. Germline loops: CDR1 SGHVS, CDR2 FNYEAQ. The CDR3 has 15 amino acids. CDR3 residues: CASSLGGFSYNEQFF. The DNA of the CDR3 is TGTGCCAGCAGCTTAGGAGGTTTCTCCTACAATGAGCAGTTCTTC.

This sequence joins TRBV12-3 or TRBV12-4 and TRBJ1-2; D is possibly TRBD1 (6 bases). Trimming took 3 bases from V and 9 from J, leaving 11 bases between them. The CDR3 covers 12 residues. The CDR3 nucleotides are TGTGCCAGCAGTTTTTCGACAGGACGCTACACCTTC. Protein: CASSFSTGRYTF.

The chain carries TRBV6-2 or TRBV6-3 and TRBJ2-7; 11 positions match TRBD1. Trimming cost V 2 bases and J 6 bases; bases outside gene matches: 3. CDR3 size: 14 residues. Germline lookup yields CDR1 MNHEY and CDR2 SVGEGT. The CDR3 nucleotides read TGTGCCAGCAGTTACGGACAGGGGGCTGGCGAGCAGTACTTC. It yields the protein CASSYGQGAGEQYF.

V and J are TRBV5-4 and TRBJ2-1, with D perhaps assigned TRBD1 or TRBD2 (5 bases each). CDR1 is SGHNT, CDR2 YYREEE, per germline (reference sequence). This CDR3 has 15 amino acids. Trimming cost V 2 bases and J 0 bases, with 9 bases left between them. The chain's CDR3 is CASSFGASSYNEQFF. CDR3 bases: TGTGCCAGCAGCTTCGGGGCGAGCTCCTACAATGAGCAGTTCTTC. The full variable domain, in which reference TRBV5-4 and TRBJ2-1 provide the parts outside the CDR3, is ETGVTQSPTHLIKTRGQQVTLRCSSQSGHNTVSWYQQALGQGPQFIFQYYREEENGRGNFPPRFSGLQFPNYSSELNVNALELDDSALYLCASSFGASSYNEQFFGPGTRLTVL.

There are many counts of this clonotype. This chain joins TRBV29-1 and TRBJ1-2; 9 bases align to TRBD1. Germline CDR1 reads SQVTM; CDR2 reads ANQGSEA. The CDR3 is made up of 15 amino acids. V shed 4 bases and J 1 base; nucleotides not matched to a gene: 7. CDR3 region: CSVAPRQGGNYGYTF. The CDR3 region has the DNA TGCAGCGTTGCCCCCCGACAGGGGGGTAACTATGGCTACACCTTC.

This clonotype was counted a few times. The chain couples TRBV7-9 to TRBJ2-1; TRBD1 matches 9 bases. Per the germline V gene, CDR1 is SEHNR and CDR2 is FQNEAQ (reference sequence). The V gene end was trimmed by 6 bases and the J gene end by 5 bases; junction bases not matched to a gene: 11. The CDR3 is made up of 16 amino acids. DNA for the CDR3: TGTGCCAGCAGTCCACCCGGGACAGGGTGGGACAATGAGCAGTTCTTC. This sequence encodes CASSPPGTGWDNEQFF. Looking up the rest from reference TRBV7-9 and TRBJ2-1 gives the full variable domain: DTGVSQNPRHKITKRGQNVTFRCDPISEHNRLYWYRQTLGQGPEFLTYFQNEAQLEKSRLLSDRFSAERPKGSFSTLEIQRTEQGDSAMYLCASSPPGTGWDNEQFFGPGTRLTVL.

This clonotype was recorded many times. The V call is TRBV5-5, the J call TRBJ2-7; perhaps TRBD2 as D (6 bases). Germline CDR1 SGHKS, CDR2 YYEKEE (reference sequence). The CDR3 contains 14 residues. Trimming stripped 0 bases from V and 4 bases from J, with 11 bases between. The CDR3 sequence: CASSLGLGLYEQYV. Written as DNA, the CDR3 is TGTGCCAGCAGCTTGGGGTTAGGACTATACGAGCAGTACGTC.

This clonotype was counted at least ten times. This rearrangement joins TRBV9 to TRBJ1-1; D gene unclear. The V end lost 2 bases, the J end lost 1 base, and 6 bases lay between the germline ends. Germline V gene lookup returns CDR1 SGDLS and CDR2 YYNGEE. The CDR3 runs to 13 residues. As DNA, the CDR3 is TGTGCCAGCAGCGTCGAAGGGAACACTGAAGCTTTCTTT. Amino acid sequence: CASSVEGNTEAFF.

V usage is TRBV12-3 or TRBV12-4 and J usage is TRBJ2-5, with a possible D match to TRBD1 (6 bases). The CDR3 has 16 residues. Trimming removed 6 bases at V and 1 base at J, with 18 bases between. The CDR3: CASSPVQGTIQETQYF. The CDR3 DNA sequence: TGTGCCAGCAGCCCAGTACAGGGAACTATCCAAGAGACCCAGTACTTC.

This clonotype was recorded only once. The chain is built from TRBV6-6 and TRBJ1-1; D not certain. V was pared by 6 bases and J by 2 bases, with 10 bases between. Germline V gene sequence: CDR1 MNHNY, CDR2 SVGAGI (reference sequence). This CDR3 region has 13 residues. The CDR3 here is CASRRKSNTEAFF. CDR3 nucleotides: TGTGCCAGCAGGCGAAAGTCCAACACTGAAGCTTTCTTT.

The table lists this clonotype with a count of one. V is TRBV11-3 and J is TRBJ2-1; D is unresolved. Trimming cost V 3 bases and J 6 bases, with 12 bases left between them. Germline V gene lookup returns CDR1 SGHNT and CDR2 YENEEA. The CDR3 loop spans 14 amino acids. The CDR3 bases are TGTGCCAGCAGCTTCGTTTATCAACCCAATGAGCAGTTCTTC. It translates to CASSFVYQPNEQFF.

This clonotype occurred a few times. This rearrangement joins TRBV28 to TRBJ2-7, with D unresolved. The CDR3 runs 13 residues. Germline V gene sequence: CDR1 MDHEN, CDR2 SYDVKM. V gave up 4 bases and J gave up 5 bases, with 12 bases separating them. CDR3 sequence reads: CASSSAGPHEQYV. The CDR3 region has the DNA TGTGCCAGCAGTTCCGCAGGACCCCACGAGCAGTACGTC.

This clonotype was seen many times. The chain couples TRBV7-9 to TRBJ1-5; D gene uncertain. Germline V gene sequence: CDR1 SEHNR, CDR2 FQNEAQ (reference sequence). This CDR3 comprises 14 residues. V lost 0 bases to trimming and J lost 5 bases, with 8 bases between them. The CDR3 protein is CASSLASGYQPQHF. The CDR3 coding sequence is TGTGCCAGCAGCTTAGCTTCAGGATATCAGCCCCAGCATTTT.

This clonotype showed up just a few times. The chain recombines TRBV4-3 with TRBJ1-2, with D uncertain. Germline CDR1 LGHNA, CDR2 YSLEER. The CDR3 loop spans 15 amino acids. Trimming cost V 0 bases and J 5 bases, with 13 bases left between them. The CDR3 reads CASSQEQIVVYGYTF. In DNA, the CDR3 is TGCGCCAGCAGCCAAGAACAAATTGTAGTTTATGGCTACACCTTC.

This clonotype was seen only a few times. The rearrangement uses TRBV7-2 and TRBJ2-3; D might be TRBD2 (5 bases). CDR1 and CDR2 from the germline V gene are SGHTA and FQGNSA. The CDR3 covers 18 residues. V was trimmed by 4 bases and J by 0 bases, leaving 20 bases between them. This CDR3 reads CASSSTRLFPLSTDTQYF. CDR3 nucleotides: TGTGCCAGCAGCTCAACTCGACTATTCCCCCTTAGCACAGATACGCAGTATTTT.

V gene TRBV4-2 combines with J gene TRBJ2-5; 10 bases match TRBD2. Germline CDR1 is LGHNA and CDR2 is YNFKEQ. The CDR3 consists of 16 residues. V lost 4 bases, J lost 0 bases, and 5 bases stayed unmatched. CDR3 amino acids: CASSLRLAGHQETQYF. In DNA form, the CDR3 reads TGTGCCAGCAGCCTGCGACTAGCGGGCCACCAAGAGACCCAGTACTTC.

The table lists this clonotype with many counts. This rearrangement joins TRBV12-3 or TRBV12-4 to TRBJ1-2, with D maybe TRBD1 (5 bases). Trimming removed 5 bases from V and 7 bases from J, with 20 bases in between. CDR3 length equals 15 residues. The CDR3 DNA follows: TGTGCCAGCAGTCCCCAGGGTCAGGTTGTTAGTGGCTACACCTTC. Translated, it gives CASSPQGQVVSGYTF.

V is TRBV7-9 and J is TRBJ1-2; D may be TRBD1 (5 bases). The CDR3 contains 14 residues. V was pared by 5 bases and J by 8 bases, with 18 bases between. Germline CDR1 and CDR2: SEHNR and FQNEAQ (reference sequence). The CDR3 sequence: CASSQQGTASGYTF. In nucleotides, the CDR3 is TGTGCCAGCAGCCAACAAGGGACGGCCTCGGGCTACACCTTC.

This clonotype showed up just a few times. V is TRBV6-2 or TRBV6-3 and J is TRBJ1-5, with unresolved D. Germline CDR1 and CDR2: MNHEY and SVGEGT. The CDR3 consists of 14 residues. V was pared by 6 bases and J by 7 bases, with 16 bases between. The CDR3 bases are TGTGCCAGCAGACCTCAAACCATCCTGCAGCCCCAGCATTTT. Its translation is CASRPQTILQPQHF.

This clonotype was seen a few times. This sequence joins TRBV27 and TRBJ2-3, with 7 bases matching TRBD2. The CDR3 totals 13 residues. The J segment lost 7 bases and the V segment lost 6 bases, leaving 7 bases of the junction unmatched. CDR1 is MNHEY and CDR2 is SMNVEV in the germline V gene (reference sequence). In DNA form, the CDR3 reads TGTGCCAGCAGCCTAACCGGGGGGAATACGCAGTATTTT. Translating it yields CASSLTGGNTQYF.

The chain has TRBV9 and TRBJ1-2; possible D gene TRBD1, 6 bases. Germline V gene data show CDR1 as SGDLS and CDR2 as YYNGEE. This CDR3 is built from 14 residues. V lost 0 bases, J lost 8 bases, and 14 bases lay in between. The CDR3 nucleotides are TGTGCCAGCAGCGTAGGAAGTACAGGGAACGGCTACACCTTC. It encodes CASSVGSTGNGYTF.

This clonotype was seen a single time. This chain connects TRBV5-6 to TRBJ2-4, with 7 bases fitting TRBD2. With 0 bases clipped from V and 7 bases from J, the junction kept 4 bases outside the gene matches. CDR3 size: 14 residues. Germline V lookup: CDR1 SGHDT, CDR2 YYEEEE. In nucleotides, the CDR3 is TGTGCCAGCAGCTTGGGGGGGAGGGTGAACATTCAGTACTTC. This translates into CASSLGGRVNIQYF.

There are a few counts of this clonotype. The chain combines TRBV7-9 with TRBJ1-1, with D maybe TRBD1 (5 bases). CDR1 and CDR2 (germline): SEHNR, FQNEAQ (reference sequence). This CDR3 region has 13 residues. V was trimmed by 2 bases and J by 6 bases, leaving 10 bases between them. The CDR3 loop is CASSLRGDPEAFF. In DNA form, the CDR3 reads TGTGCCAGCAGCTTACGGGGGGACCCTGAAGCTTTCTTT. Variable domain in full (rest from reference TRBV7-9 and TRBJ1-1): DTGVSQNPRHKITKRGQNVTFRCDPISEHNRLYWYRQTLGQGPEFLTYFQNEAQLEKSRLLSDRFSAERPKGSFSTLEIQRTEQGDSAMYLCASSLRGDPEAFFGQGTRLTVV.